The following is a T cell receptor (beta chain) sequence with its context. Its antigen is not known. V trimming: 6 bases; J trimming: 8 bases; junction bases outside the gene matches: 20. This CDR3 is built from 17 residues. Germline CDR1 and CDR2: KGHSH and LQKENI. The table came from immunoSEQ multiplex PCR; TCRdb's copy has only in-frame clones and leaves some out. This table holds about 28,000 clones, roughly 90% found once. This record comes from a study of T cells in localized non-small cell lung cancer. Findings of the study overall: Appearing in adjacent lung were a median about 50 of the top 100 tumor clones. Greater T cell density in blood accompanied longer overall survival. Heterogeneity is still possible, as just one tumor region was sequenced. Clonality of T cells reached its maximum in uninvolved adjacent lung, surpassing tumor.

This clonotype originated in a male donor aged 60 or over with stage I lung adenocarcinoma. The sequences come from peripheral blood, collected before any cancer treatment. The V gene is TRBV18, the J gene TRBJ2-7; 9 bases agree with TRBD1. The CDR3: CASSLSILRDRDFQQYF. The CDR3 nucleotides are TGTGCCAGCTCCTTATCGATATTACGGGACAGGGATTTCCAGCAGTACTTC.